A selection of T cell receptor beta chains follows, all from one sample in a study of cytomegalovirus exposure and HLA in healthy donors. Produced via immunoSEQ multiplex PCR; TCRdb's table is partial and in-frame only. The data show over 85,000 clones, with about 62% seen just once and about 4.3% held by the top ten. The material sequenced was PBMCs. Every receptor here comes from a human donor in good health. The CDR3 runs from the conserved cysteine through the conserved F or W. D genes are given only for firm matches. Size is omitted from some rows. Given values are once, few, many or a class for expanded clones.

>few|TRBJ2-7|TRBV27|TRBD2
CASSRRLAFYEQYF
TGTGCCAGCAGCCGAAGACTAGCATTCTACGAGCAGTACTTC
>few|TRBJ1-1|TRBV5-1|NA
CASKIGASEAFF
TGCGCCAGCAAGATTGGGGCTTCTGAAGCTTTCTTT
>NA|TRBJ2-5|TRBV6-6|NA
CASVEGQQETQYF
TGTGCCAGCGTTGAAGGACAGCAAGAGACCCAGTACTTC
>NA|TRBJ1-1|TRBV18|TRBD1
CASSRKSGGTEAFF
TGTGCCAGCTCACGTAAGTCAGGGGGCACTGAAGCTTTCTTT
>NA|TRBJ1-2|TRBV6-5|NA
CASSYTWAANYGYTF
TGTGCCAGCAGTTACACCTGGGCAGCCAACTATGGCTACACCTTC
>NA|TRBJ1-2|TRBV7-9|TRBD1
CASRGRTGNDYGYTF
TGTGCCAGCAGGGGGAGGACAGGGAACGACTATGGCTACACCTTC
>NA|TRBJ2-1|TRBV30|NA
CAWSPLRALVRNEQFF
TGTGCCTGGAGCCCCCTCAGAGCGCTAGTTCGTAATGAGCAGTTCTTC
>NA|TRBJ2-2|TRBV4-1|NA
CASSLRAPDSITNTGELFF
TGCGCCAGCAGCCTTCGTGCCCCGGACAGCATTACTAACACCGGGGAGCTGTTTTTT
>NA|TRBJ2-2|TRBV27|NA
CASRYGSATGELFF
TGTGCCAGCAGATACGGGAGTGCCACCGGGGAGCTGTTTTTT
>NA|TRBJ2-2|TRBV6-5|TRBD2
CASTRTRNTGELFF
TGTGCCAGCACCCGGACTAGGAACACCGGGGAGCTGTTTTTT
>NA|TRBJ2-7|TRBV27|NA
CASKLRGTYEQYF
TGTGCCAGCAAATTACGGGGGACCTACGAGCAGTACTTC
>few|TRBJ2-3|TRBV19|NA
CASSIMGTGTSADTQYF
TGTGCCAGTAGTATTATGGGGACAGGGACTAGCGCGGATACGCAGTATTTT
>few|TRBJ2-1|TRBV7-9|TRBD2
CASSLTGGSYYGVEQFF
TGTGCCAGCAGCTTAACGGGAGGGAGTTATTATGGGGTGGAGCAGTTCTTC
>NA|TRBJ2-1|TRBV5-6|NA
CASSPRPTGYNEQFF
TGTGCCAGCAGCCCCCGGCCCACGGGGTACAATGAGCAGTTCTTC
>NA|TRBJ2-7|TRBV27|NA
CASSNYRAEQYF
TGTGCCAGCAGCAACTACAGGGCCGAGCAGTACTTC
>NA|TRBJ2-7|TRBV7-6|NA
CASSLSSESYEQYF
TGTGCCAGCAGCTTAAGTTCGGAGTCCTACGAGCAGTACTTC
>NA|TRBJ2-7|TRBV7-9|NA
CASSFGQPSYEQYF
TGTGCCAGCAGCTTTGGGCAGCCCTCCTACGAGCAGTACTTC
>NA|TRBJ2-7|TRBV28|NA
CASSSPFTGTEQYF
TGTGCCAGCAGTTCCCCTTTCACAGGGACCGAGCAGTACTTC
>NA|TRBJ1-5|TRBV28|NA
CASSYRALQGNQPQHF
TGTGCCAGCTCATACCGGGCCCTACAGGGCAATCAGCCCCAGCATTTT
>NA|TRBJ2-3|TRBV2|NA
CASTDATRATDTQYF
TGTGCCAGCACAGATGCCACTAGGGCCACAGATACGCAGTATTTT
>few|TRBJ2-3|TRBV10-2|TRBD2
CASSEPRTSPNTQYF
TGCGCCAGCAGTGAGCCCAGGACTAGTCCAAATACGCAGTATTTT
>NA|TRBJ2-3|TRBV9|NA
CASSVSGFGSSDTQYF
TGTGCCAGCAGCGTATCTGGATTCGGGAGCTCAGATACGCAGTATTTT
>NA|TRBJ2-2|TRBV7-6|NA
CASTLGGYGELFF
TGTGCCAGCACCTTGGGGGGTTACGGGGAGCTGTTTTTT
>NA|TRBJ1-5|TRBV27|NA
CASTSTYSSGNQPQHF
TGTGCCAGCACGTCAACCTACAGTTCAGGCAATCAGCCCCAGCATTTT
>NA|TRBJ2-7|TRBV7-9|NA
CSSSLPGWEQYF
TGTTCCAGCAGCTTACCAGGGTGGGAGCAGTACTTC
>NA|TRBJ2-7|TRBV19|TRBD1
CASSNRDRGTYEQYF
TGTGCCAGTAGTAACCGGGACAGGGGTACCTACGAGCAGTACTTC
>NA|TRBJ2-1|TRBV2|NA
CASSNPLRGLGQFF
TGTGCCAGCAGTAACCCTCTGCGGGGTTTGGGGCAGTTCTTC
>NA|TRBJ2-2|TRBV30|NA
CAWSGTVSTGELFF
TGTGCCTGGAGTGGGACAGTATCCACCGGGGAGCTGTTTTTT
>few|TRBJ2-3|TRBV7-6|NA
CASSFLSADTQYF
TGTGCCAGCAGCTTCCTGAGCGCAGATACGCAGTATTTT
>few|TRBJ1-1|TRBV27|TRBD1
CASSLSMGQRDTEAFF
TGTGCCAGTTCGTTAAGTATGGGACAGAGGGACACTGAAGCTTTCTTT
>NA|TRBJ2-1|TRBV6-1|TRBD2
CASSTRLADEQFF
TGTGCCAGCAGTACCAGACTAGCCGATGAGCAGTTCTTC
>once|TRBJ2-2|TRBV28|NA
CASSPHRENTGELFF
TGTGCCAGCAGTCCCCACAGGGAGAACACCGGGGAGCTGTTTTTT
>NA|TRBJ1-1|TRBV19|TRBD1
CASTTGVYTEAFF
TGTGCCAGTACTACAGGGGTTTATACTGAAGCTTTCTTT
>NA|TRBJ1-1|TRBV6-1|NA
CASSGGSYTEAFF
TGTGCCAGCAGTGGCGGCAGTTACACTGAAGCTTTCTTT
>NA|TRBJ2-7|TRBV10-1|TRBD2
CASGTSGSYEQYF
TGCGCCAGCGGGACTAGCGGATCCTACGAGCAGTACTTC
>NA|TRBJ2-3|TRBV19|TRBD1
CASSTRQGAADTQYF
TGTGCCAGTAGTACCCGACAGGGGGCGGCAGATACGCAGTATTTT
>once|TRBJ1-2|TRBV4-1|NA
CASSQDLGGQTDGYTF
TGCGCCAGCAGCCAAGATCTCGGCGGACAGACGGATGGCTACACCTTC
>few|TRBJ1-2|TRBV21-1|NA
CASSKHGTGALGYTF
TGTGCCAGCAGCAAACACGGGACAGGGGCTCTAGGCTACACCTTC
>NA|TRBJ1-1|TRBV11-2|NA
CASSPGRGVRVTEAFF
TGTGCCAGCAGCCCAGGGCGGGGGGTACGGGTCACTGAAGCTTTCTTT
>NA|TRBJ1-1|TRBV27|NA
CASSFIGVNTEAFF
TGTGCCAGCAGTTTTATAGGGGTGAACACTGAAGCTTTCTTT
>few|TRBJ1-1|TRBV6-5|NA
CASRRDRGTEAFF
TGTGCCAGCAGAAGAGATCGGGGCACTGAAGCTTTCTTT
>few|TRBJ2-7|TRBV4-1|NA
CASSQDQARRSYEQYF
TGCGCCAGCAGCCAAGATCAAGCGAGAAGGTCCTACGAGCAGTACTTC
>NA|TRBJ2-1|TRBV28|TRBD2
CASSLAGASYNEQFF
TGTGCCAGCAGTTTAGCGGGAGCGTCCTACAATGAGCAGTTCTTC
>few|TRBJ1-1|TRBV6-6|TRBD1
CASTQGGPTEAFF
TGTGCCAGCACTCAGGGGGGTCCCACTGAAGCTTTCTTT
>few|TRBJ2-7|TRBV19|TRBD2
CASSMMGGYEQYF
TGTGCCAGTAGTATGATGGGAGGGTACGAGCAGTACTTC
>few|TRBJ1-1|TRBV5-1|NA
CASSLESGPVAEAFF
TGCGCCAGCAGCTTGGAATCAGGGCCGGTAGCTGAAGCTTTCTTT
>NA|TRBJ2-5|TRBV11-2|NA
CASSSSVGGETQYF
TGTGCCAGCAGCTCCTCTGTAGGAGGAGAGACCCAGTACTTC
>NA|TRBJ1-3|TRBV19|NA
CASSPGRAGNTIYF
TGTGCCAGTAGTCCCGGGAGGGCTGGAAACACCATATATTTT
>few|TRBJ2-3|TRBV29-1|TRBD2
CSVVPAGVLDTQYF
TGCAGCGTTGTTCCAGCGGGAGTCCTAGATACGCAGTATTTT
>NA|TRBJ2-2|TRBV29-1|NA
CSVGWAAGELFF
TGCAGCGTTGGGTGGGCTGCCGGGGAGCTGTTTTTT
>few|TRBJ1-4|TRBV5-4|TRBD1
CASSDRGGGTNEKLFF
TGTGCCAGCAGCGACAGGGGAGGAGGAACTAATGAAAAACTGTTTTTT
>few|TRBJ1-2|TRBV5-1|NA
CASSLAGDYGYTF
TGCGCCAGCAGCTTGGCAGGGGACTATGGCTACACCTTC
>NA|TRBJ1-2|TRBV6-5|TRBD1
CASSYAQDRAYGYTF
TGTGCCAGCAGTTACGCCCAGGACAGGGCCTATGGCTACACCTTC
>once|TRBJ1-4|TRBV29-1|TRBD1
CSVGGTATNEKLFF
TGCAGCGTTGGGGGGACAGCAACTAATGAAAAACTGTTTTTT
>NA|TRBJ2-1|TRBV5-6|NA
CASSFVTGSNEQFF
TGTGCCAGCAGCTTTGTAACAGGGTCCAATGAGCAGTTCTTC
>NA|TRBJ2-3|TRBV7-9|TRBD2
CASSFLADTDTQYF
TGTGCCAGCAGCTTCCTAGCGGACACAGATACGCAGTATTTT
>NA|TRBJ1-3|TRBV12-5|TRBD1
CASGLVTGASSGNTIYF
TGTGCTAGTGGTTTGGTTACAGGGGCCAGCTCTGGAAACACCATATATTTT
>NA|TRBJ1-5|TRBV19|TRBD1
CASQLPGTASNQPQHF
TGTGCCAGCCAACTACCAGGGACAGCAAGCAATCAGCCCCAGCATTTT
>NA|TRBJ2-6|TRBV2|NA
CASSDRPSGANVLTF
TGTGCCAGCAGTGATCGTCCCTCTGGGGCCAACGTCCTGACTTTC